This TCR beta chain originates from a study of post-analysis software for immune sequencing data. Study-wide findings and caveats: Patients used about five TRBV segments, including TRBV5-6, TRBV5-1 and TRBV20-1, more often than controls.

This clonotype has a handful of counts. The antigen is not known. One end of the junction varies from germline; a read error may be responsible. The TCR beta cDNA libraries contained unique molecular identifiers. TCRdb called the PCR reads again in MiXCR, with one record for every CDR3 protein. The sample shows roughly 800,000 distinct CDR3 sequences, approximately 44% of them seen only once. The germline V gene has CDR1 DFQATT and CDR2 SNEGSKA (reference sequence). This CDR3 has 9 amino acids. The V and J genes are TRBV20-1 and TRBJ2-5, with no clear D. The TCR was taken from a girl aged 10 to 17 with multiple sclerosis. Sequenced: blood. The CDR3 reads CSARVSGNF. CDR3 coding DNA: TGCAGTGCTAGAGTATCAGGCAACTTC.